A selection of T cell receptor beta chains follows, all from one sample in a study of Ad26.COV2.S vaccination and SARS-CoV-2 variants. Sequencing was performed with immunoSEQ multiplex PCR; in TCRdb, only in-frame clones are kept and a portion is missing. The profile covers under 300,000 clones, with 87% appearing a single time and 2.5% to 3.5% taken by the ten largest. The sample here was peripheral blood, taken in a trial of Ad26.COV2.S vaccine versus placebo. The origin of the receptors is a person aged 18 to 65 who received the Ad26.COV2.S COVID-19 vaccine or a placebo. Each CDR3 is given with its conserved first and last residue. D genes are given only for firm matches. Some rows have no size entry. The others give once, few or many, or a class for an expanded clone.

.	TRBD2	TRBV2	TRBJ2-2	CASSRTSGRAGTGELFF	TGTGCCAGCAGCCGGACTAGCGGGAGGGCGGGCACCGGGGAGCTGTTTTTT
.	TRBD1	TRBV6-5	TRBJ2-5	CASTDRVGETQYF	TGTGCCAGCACCGACAGGGTGGGGGAGACCCAGTACTTC
few	.	TRBV4-1	TRBJ1-5	CASSQGRRSLAPRDQPQHF	TGCGCCAGCAGCCAAGGACGGAGGTCTTTAGCCCCGAGGGATCAGCCCCAGCATTTT
.	TRBD1	TRBV5-5	TRBJ2-7	CASSPGTEAYEQYF	TGTGCCAGCAGCCCCGGGACAGAGGCCTACGAGCAGTACTTC
.	.	TRBV19	TRBJ2-5	CASSSGPDSGTQYF	TGTGCCAGTAGTTCGGGACCGGATAGCGGGACCCAGTACTTC
.	TRBD1	TRBV4-3	TRBJ2-7	CASSHFTGTGAYEQYF	TGCGCCAGCAGCCATTTTACCGGGACAGGCGCCTACGAGCAGTACTTC
once	.	TRBV7-2	TRBJ2-5	CASSLDRWGLQETQYF	TGTGCCAGCAGCTTAGATCGATGGGGTCTCCAAGAGACCCAGTACTTC
.	.	TRBV3-1/TRBV3-2	TRBJ2-5	CASSQAAAETQYF	TGTGCCAGCAGCCAAGCAGCGGCAGAGACCCAGTACTTC
.	TRBD2	TRBV5-5	TRBJ2-3	CASSPGLARSTQYF	TGTGCCAGCAGCCCTGGACTAGCGAGGAGTACGCAGTATTTT
.	.	TRBV4-2	TRBJ2-4	CASSQEGGPGDKNIQYF	TGTGCCAGCAGCCAAGAAGGAGGGCCTGGGGACAAAAACATTCAGTACTTC
.	.	TRBV7-9	TRBJ1-6	CASSLNQDNSPLHF	TGTGCCAGCAGCTTAAACCAGGACAATTCACCCCTCCACTTT
.	TRBD1	TRBV7-3	TRBJ2-3	CASSSQTGGADTQYF	TGTGCCAGCAGCTCACAGACAGGGGGAGCAGATACGCAGTATTTT
.	TRBD2	TRBV4-1	TRBJ2-7	CASSLSGLAAYEQYF	TGCGCCAGCAGCCTTAGCGGACTAGCGGCCTACGAGCAGTACTTC
.	.	TRBV3-1/TRBV3-2	TRBJ2-2	CASSQNQLGAKQNTGELFF	TGTGCCAGCAGCCAAAACCAGTTGGGGGCGAAACAGAACACCGGGGAGCTGTTTTTT
.	.	TRBV28	TRBJ1-5	CASSTQGSGNQPQHF	TGTGCCAGCAGTACCCAGGGTTCGGGCAATCAGCCCCAGCATTTT
.	.	TRBV9	TRBJ1-6	CASSLGGDNSPLHF	TGTGCCAGCAGCCTCGGGGGGGATAATTCACCCCTCCACTTT
.	.	TRBV6-5	TRBJ1-6	CASSPRNANYSPLHF	TGTGCCAGCAGCCCCCGTAACGCCAATTATTCACCCCTCCACTTT
.	.	TRBV27	TRBJ2-3	CASSPTSDTQYF	TGTGCCAGCAGTCCTACTAGCGATACGCAGTATTTT
.	.	TRBV6-1	TRBJ2-3	CASSEAIWTASQPSDTQYF	TGTGCCAGCAGTGAAGCGATCTGGACAGCGTCCCAGCCGTCGGATACGCAGTATTTT
.	.	TRBV30	TRBJ2-3	CAWSGSNYTQYF	TGTGCCTGGAGTGGAAGTAATTATACGCAGTATTTT
.	.	TRBV18	TRBJ1-2	CASSPPGAAWANYGYTF	TGTGCCAGCTCACCACCGGGCGCAGCGTGGGCTAACTATGGCTACACCTTC
.	.	TRBV19	TRBJ2-7	CASSSHFRKSSYEQYF	TGTGCCAGTAGTTCCCACTTTCGAAAGTCATCCTACGAGCAGTACTTC
.	TRBD1	TRBV5-1	TRBJ1-5	CASSLGTGGKDQPQHF	TGCGCCAGCAGCTTGGGGACAGGGGGGAAAGATCAGCCCCAGCATTTT
.	TRBD2	TRBV29-1	TRBJ2-1	CSVAMGVSGKGEQFF	TGCAGCGTTGCAATGGGTGTTAGCGGGAAGGGTGAGCAGTTCTTC
.	.	TRBV25-1	TRBJ2-2	CARLYQGGNTGELFF	TGTGCCAGGCTCTACCAGGGGGGGAACACCGGGGAGCTGTTTTTT
.	.	TRBV2	TRBJ2-7	CASTGNNYEQYF	TGTGCCAGCACAGGGAACAACTACGAGCAGTACTTC
.	TRBD2	TRBV11-3	TRBJ2-2	CASSLDLGLAGSVGELFF	TGTGCCAGCAGCTTAGATCTGGGACTAGCGGGGTCGGTCGGGGAGCTGTTTTTT
.	.	TRBV19	TRBJ1-1	CASTDKVNTEAFF	TGTGCCAGTACGGACAAGGTGAACACTGAAGCTTTCTTT
.	TRBD2	TRBV7-2	TRBJ2-3	CASSLKRRGLAGGTDTQYF	TGTGCCAGCAGCCTGAAACGAAGAGGACTAGCGGGGGGCACAGATACGCAGTATTTT
.	.	TRBV7-2	TRBJ2-1	CASRFGQRVGEQFF	TGTGCCAGCAGGTTTGGGCAGCGGGTTGGTGAGCAGTTCTTC